The TCR beta chain described here comes from a study of blood T cell repertoires in COVID-19. Study details: COVID-19 samples, acute and convalescent, were from the United States, Italy and Spain. Sources were T cells, B-cell-depleted T cells, or PBMCs; the material itself was cDNA or gDNA.

Methods used by the authors: Quantification of nucleated cells was approximated via reference gene primer amplification. Here immunoSEQ multiplex PCR was the method, and the copy in TCRdb shows in-frame clones only, minus some. The DNA was the basis for D and trimming; V, J and clone size are from that table. The sample has approximately 120,000 clones; around three quarters are singletons. The sample holds one count of this clone. The CDR3 has 15 residues. V lost 7 bases to trimming and J lost 6 bases; unmatched junction nucleotides: 10. Germline-derived CDR1 and CDR2 are MDHEN and SYDVKM. The chain joins TRBV28 to TRBJ1-5; TRBD1 aligns across 9 bases. This sequence originates from a man aged 35 to 55 with active or convalescent COVID-19. Sequenced input: peripheral blood. CDR3 sequence reads: CASTGGQGGSQPQHF. CDR3 in DNA: TGTGCCAGCACCGGGGGACAGGGAGGGAGTCAGCCCCAGCATTTT.